One and the same sample provided the 2 T cell receptor beta chains below, sequenced in a study of blood T cells in healthy people across ages. Through a sample-barcoded 5' primer and a J-beta primer mix, a second PCR was run for about 7 to 12 cycles. Using its own MiXCR run on the 5' RACE reads, TCRdb lists one record per CDR3 protein. The data contain some 1.6 million distinct CDR3 sequences, roughly 30% of them singletons. The sample consisted of blood. These receptors were collected from a woman aged 25 to 39 in good health.

This sequence joins TRBV19 and TRBJ1-4, with unresolved D. This CDR3 has 10 amino acids. Germline values: CDR1 LNHDA, CDR2 SQIVND (reference sequence). CDR3 DNA sequence: TGTGCAATTGGGGAAGAAAAACTGTTTTTT. Its translation is CAIGEEKLFF.

This clonotype was counted ten times or more. This chain connects TRBV30 to TRBJ1-2, with 8 bases lining up with TRBD1. The V gene end was trimmed by 4 bases and the J gene end by 3 bases; junction bases not matched to a gene: 16. CDR3 length equals 17 residues. Germline assignment: CDR1 GTSNPN and CDR2 SVGIG (reference sequence). This chain's CDR3 is CAWKSPGQVAQYYGYTF. For the CDR3, the DNA is TGTGCCTGGAAGTCGCCGGGACAGGTGGCCCAGTACTATGGCTACACCTTC.